The entry below gives a single TCR beta chain sequence along with its context. Its antigen is still unknown. Each PCR received spiked synthetic TCR analog templates. This table comes from immunoSEQ multiplex PCR, and its TCRdb copy is limited to in-frame clones, with some not included. The sample gives approximately 100,000 clones, about 85% of which show up once; roughly 2.3% is in the top ten. The record originates from a study of PD-L1 blockade in urothelial cancer. On the study more broadly: Blood-derived samples held a median roughly 140,000 T cells.

General study results and limits: A below-median TCR clonality in blood before treatment predicted better survival. Blood clones associated with the tumor expanded more at 3 weeks in durable-benefit patients.

V lost 1 base and J 3 bases, leaving 12 bases between the germline ends. CDR1 SEHNR and CDR2 FQNEAQ come from the germline V gene (reference sequence). CDR3 length equals 15 residues. The chain has TRBV7-9 and TRBJ2-5; the D is unclear. Sequenced here: PBMCs, sampled around atezolizumab (anti-PD-L1) treatment. The sequence derives from a man aged 45-65 years with urothelial cancer. Here the CDR3 reads CASSLVGSREETQYF. The CDR3 DNA reads TGTGCCAGCAGCTTAGTTGGTAGCAGAGAAGAGACCCAGTACTTC.